The source of this T cell receptor (beta chain) is a study of Graves' ophthalmopathy and Graves' hyperthyroidism. This clonotype was observed at least ten times. Trimming stripped 5 bases from V and 5 bases from J, with 15 bases between. CDR3 size: 14 residues. CDR1 and CDR2 from the germline V gene are LNHDA and SQIVND (reference sequence). RNA transcripts served as template for amplifying TCR beta CDR3 sequences. After a first-round RT-PCR with HTBI primers, a second-round multiplex PCR was run. Each CDR3 protein is one row after TCRdb ran MiXCR on the multiplex PCR reads. There are over a million distinct CDR3 sequences in the sample; around a third occur only once, and more than 9.5% lies in the top ten.

The rearrangement uses TRBV19 and TRBJ2-5; no clear D gene. Sequenced: peripheral blood or thyroid tissue (not recorded which). The receptor was derived from an adult man with Graves' hyperthyroidism. The CDR3 DNA is TGTGCCAGTAGTCAAGACACGGGCGGTGAGACCCAGTACTTC. Its protein product is CASSQDTGGETQYF.